What follows are 14 T cell receptor beta chains derived from one specimen sequenced in a study of technical replicates of blood from several donors. The table came from immunoSEQ multiplex PCR; TCRdb's copy has only in-frame clones and leaves some out. This sample yields tens of thousands of clones, of which around 94% are seen a single time; approximately 0.24% belongs to the top ten. Sequencing input: T cells isolated from PBMCs. The receptors here all came from a human donor in good health.

About this clone: The junction does not match germline at one end; this may be a read error. V usage is TRBV7-9 and J usage is TRBJ2-2; TRBD1 agrees at 7 bases. The germline V gene has CDR1 SEHNR and CDR2 FQNEAQ (reference sequence). This CDR3 comprises 17 residues. CDR3 amino acids: CASSSNPGTANAGELFF. The DNA for the CDR3 is TGTGCCAGCAGCTCAAATCCCGGGACAGCGAACGCCGGGGAGCTGTTTTTT.

This chain links TRBV28 with TRBJ2-7, with D tentatively TRBD1 (6 bases). This CDR3 contains 13 residues. V dropped 1 base and J dropped 6 bases, with 10 bases sitting between them. From germline, CDR1 is MDHEN and CDR2 SYDVKM. For the CDR3, the DNA is TGTGCCAGCAGTTTATCTCAGGGGCCCGAGCAGTACTTC. Its translation: CASSLSQGPEQYF.

The chain has TRBV20-1 and TRBJ2-7; D is undetermined. Trimming removed 1 base at V and 6 bases at J, with 4 bases between. This CDR3 is built from 10 residues. Germline V lookup: CDR1 DFQATT, CDR2 SNEGSKA (reference sequence). The CDR3 loop reads CSARVIEQYF. CDR3 coding DNA: TGCAGTGCTAGAGTAATCGAGCAGTACTTC.

The chain recombines TRBV12-5 with TRBJ1-2; 8 positions match TRBD1. J gave up 3 bases and V 2 bases, and 11 bases lay outside the gene matches. Germline loops: CDR1 LGHNT, CDR2 FRNRAP. There are 17 residues in the CDR3. CDR3 amino acids: CASGLPHKQGGDYGYTF. In nucleotides, the CDR3 is TGTGCTAGTGGTTTGCCCCATAAACAGGGGGGAGACTATGGCTACACCTTC.

This clone appeared a single time. DNA of the CDR3: TGTGCCAGCAGTTTATTTCTAGCGGGAGTTTACAATGAGCAGTTCTTC. Amino acids: CASSLFLAGVYNEQFF. This chain links TRBV27 with TRBJ2-1; 10 bases are a match to TRBD2. The germline V gene encodes CDR1 MNHEY and CDR2 SMNVEV (reference sequence). This CDR3 spans 16 amino acids. V shed 1 base, J shed 4 bases, and the junction held 4 bases outside the gene matches.

The chain couples TRBV6-5 to TRBJ2-7; 14 bases agree with TRBD2. The junction had 6 bases not matched to a gene; V was cut back by 6 bases and J by 5 bases. The CDR3 length is 15 residues. Per germline, CDR1 MNHEY and CDR2 SVGAGI. CDR3: CASRTSGGAFHEQYF. Written as DNA, the CDR3 is TGTGCCAGCAGGACTAGCGGGGGGGCCTTCCACGAGCAGTACTTC.

In its sample, this clone was seen once. This chain connects TRBV4-1 to TRBJ2-5; 8 bases line up with TRBD1. Germline values: CDR1 MGHRA, CDR2 YSYEKL. CDR3 length: 16 amino acids. Losses at the gene ends were 4 bases for V and 5 bases for J; bases not matched to a gene: 12. CDR3 sequence (DNA): TGCGCCAGCAGCCCCCAGCCAGGACAGGGTGGGGAGACCCAGTACTTC. Protein: CASSPQPGQGGETQYF.

The chain has TRBV29-1 and TRBJ1-5, with 10 bases lining up with TRBD1. V shed 4 bases, J shed 2 bases, and the junction held 5 bases outside the gene matches. Looked up from germline, CDR1 is SQVTM and CDR2 is ANQGSEA. The CDR3 sequence is 15 residues long. CDR3 nucleotide sequence: TGCAGCGTTGGACAGGGGGCGCCCGGCAATCAGCCCCAGCATTTT. Translation gives CSVGQGAPGNQPQHF.

The rearrangement uses TRBV30 and TRBJ1-2; D perhaps matches TRBD1 (6 bases). The CDR3 has 14 residues. Germline CDR1 is GTSNPN and CDR2 is SVGIG (reference sequence). Trimming left V 7 bases short and J 2 bases short, with 17 bases between. This chain's CDR3 is CALPPGTSNYGYTF. In DNA, the CDR3 is TGTGCCTTACCCCCCGGGACATCGAACTATGGCTACACCTTC.

The chain recombines TRBV28 with TRBJ1-2, with D possibly matching TRBD1 (6 bases). The CDR3 runs to 16 residues. Trimming cost V 10 bases and J 0 bases, with 21 bases left between them. Germline loops: CDR1 MDHEN, CDR2 SYDVKM. CDR3 sequence reads: CAIREKRTAPNYGYTF. Written as DNA, the CDR3 is TGTGCCATCCGAGAGAAACGGACAGCGCCTAACTATGGCTACACCTTC.

The V and J genes are TRBV7-6 and TRBJ2-3; D is possibly TRBD1 (5 bases). Per germline, CDR1 SGHVS and CDR2 FNYEAQ. Trimming stripped 5 bases from V and 4 bases from J, with 25 bases between. CDR3 length: 18 amino acids. CDR3 in amino acids: CASSPTPLGRQKADTQYF. CDR3 DNA sequence: TGTGCCAGCAGCCCCACTCCCCTGGGCCGACAGAAAGCAGATACGCAGTATTTT. The entire variable domain, with the rest obtained from reference TRBV7-6 and TRBJ2-3, is as follows: GAGVSQSPRYKVTKRGQDVALRCDPISGHVSLYWYRQALGQGPEFLTYFNYEAQQDKSGLPNDRFSAERPEGSISTLTIQRTEQRDSAMYRCASSPTPLGRQKADTQYFGPGTRLTVL.

V usage is TRBV7-8 and J usage is TRBJ2-7, with no clear D. This CDR3 has 14 residues. The V end lost 0 bases, the J end lost 2 bases, and 8 bases lay between the germline ends. Germline CDR1 and CDR2: SGHVS and FQNEAQ. CDR3 amino acids: CASSLAAFTYEQYF. For the CDR3, the DNA is TGTGCCAGCAGCTTAGCCGCGTTTACCTACGAGCAGTACTTC. Together with reference TRBV7-8 and TRBJ2-7, the CDR3 gives the full variable domain: GAGVSQSPRYKVAKRGQDVALRCDPISGHVSLFWYQQALGQGPEFLTYFQNEAQLDKSGLPSDRFFAERPEGSVSTLKIQRTQQEDSAVYLCASSLAAFTYEQYFGPGTRLTVT.

The CDR3 loop reads CASSFGEASSAQYF. The CDR3 DNA reads TGCGCCAGCAGCTTCGGTGAGGCCTCGTCAGCGCAGTATTTT. The rearrangement uses TRBV5-1 and TRBJ2-3; D unclear. Per the germline V gene, CDR1 is SGHRS and CDR2 is YFSETQ. This CDR3 spans 14 amino acids. Trimming took 2 bases from V and 10 from J, leaving 17 bases between them.

The chain links TRBV9 to TRBJ2-2; D is uncertain. Trimming shortened V by 0 bases and J by 6 bases, and 12 bases separated the two germline ends. CDR1 and CDR2 from the germline V gene are SGDLS and YYNGEE. The CDR3 loop spans 15 amino acids. CDR3 DNA: TGTGCCAGCAGCGTAGCAGGAAGCCTGTCCGGGGAGCTGTTTTTT. It specifies CASSVAGSLSGELFF.